This T cell receptor (beta chain) was sequenced for a study of cytomegalovirus exposure and HLA in healthy donors. Points on this clone: What it binds is unknown.

Study findings and constraints: Indistinguishable V segments, including TRBV6-2 and TRBV6-3, were excluded.

PCR was performed using 60 Vbeta and 13 Jbeta primers. The assay was immunoSEQ multiplex PCR, and TCRdb's table has in-frame clones only and misses some. The sample shows nearly 110,000 clones, around 72% of them seen only once. After removal of 4 bases from V and 5 bases from J, the junction contained 5 bases not matched to a gene. From germline, CDR1 is SGHDN and CDR2 FVKESK. This CDR3 contains 14 residues. Sequences were obtained from PBMCs. The chain uses TRBV14 and TRBJ2-5, with 9 nucleotides matching TRBD1. The sequence came from a woman aged 40 to 50 in good health and CMV-seropositive. Here the CDR3 DNA reads TGTGCCAGCAGCCCTAGACAGGGGGGGGAGACCCAGTACTTC. Its protein is CASSPRQGGETQYF.